The 8 T cell receptor beta chains given below trace back to one sample, sequenced in a study of CD8 T cells in Susac syndrome. A quantity of roughly 0.5 to 1 ug RNA underwent reverse transcription using random hexamers. One entry per CDR3 protein results from TCRdb running MiXCR on the immunoSEQ multiplex PCR reads. In the table there are some 190,000 distinct CDR3 sequences, 90% to 95% of which are singletons. Sequencing was done on a sample of CD4+ T cells from PBMCs. These receptors originate from a human donor in good health.

In DNA form, the CDR3 reads TGCAGCGCAGTTACAGGGCTAACTAGCTACACCGGGGAGCTGTTTTTT. Its translation: CSAVTGLTSYTGELFF. The rearrangement uses TRBV29-1 and TRBJ2-2; D tentatively fits TRBD1 or TRBD2 (6 bases each). Trimming pared 7 bases from V and 3 bases from J, leaving 21 bases between. CDR1 SQVTM and CDR2 ANQGSEA come from the germline V gene. The CDR3 sequence is 16 residues long.

The chain carries TRBV20-1 and TRBJ2-1, with D tentatively TRBD1 or TRBD2 (5 bases each). The germline V gene has CDR1 DFQATT and CDR2 SNEGSKA (reference sequence). The germline V and J ends were trimmed by 0 bases and 3 bases, with 9 bases remaining between them. CDR3 size: 14 residues. This CDR3 reads CSARDPGGYNEQFF. In DNA, the CDR3 is TGCAGTGCTAGAGACCCTGGGGGCTACAATGAGCAGTTCTTC.

This sequence joins TRBV6-5 and TRBJ1-4; 11 bases agree with TRBD1. Per germline, CDR1 MNHEY and CDR2 SVGAGI. After removal of 1 base from V and 4 bases from J, the junction contained 11 bases not matched to a gene. This CDR3 contains 19 residues. The CDR3 DNA reads TGTGCCAGCAGTTACTTGGCCCGTGGGACAGGGGGATTTAATGAAAAACTGTTTTTT. This encodes CASSYLARGTGGFNEKLFF.

V usage is TRBV6-5 and J usage is TRBJ1-2; TRBD1 is a possible D gene (6 bases). Germline-derived CDR1 and CDR2 are MNHEY and SVGAGI. The CDR3 totals 16 residues. Trimming left V 3 bases short and J 10 bases short, with 24 bases between. The DNA for the CDR3 is TGTGCCAGCAGTTATTTTACAGGGTTGGATCCGGGAGCCTACACCTTC. It codes for CASSYFTGLDPGAYTF.

This sequence joins TRBV3-1 and TRBJ2-1; the D is unclear. Germline CDR1 LGHDT, CDR2 YNNKEL (reference sequence). CDR3 length equals 15 residues. Deletions cut 1 base from V and 7 bases from J, with 14 bases between. Written as DNA, the CDR3 is TGTGCCAGCAGCCAAGGGTCCGTGCCGGTGAATGAGCAGTTCTTC. Amino acids: CASSQGSVPVNEQFF.

As DNA, the CDR3 is TGTGCCATCAGTGTAGAAGGGGGCGGTCAGCCCCAGCATTTT. Protein sequence: CAISVEGGGQPQHF. The chain employs TRBV10-3 and TRBJ1-5; 7 bases match TRBD1. V lost 4 bases and J lost 6; bases outside the gene matches: 6. This CDR3 spans 14 amino acids. Per germline, CDR1 ENHRY and CDR2 SYGVKD.

The chain couples TRBV28 to TRBJ1-6; D not resolved. Germline CDR1 MDHEN, CDR2 SYDVKM. V shed 5 bases and J shed 10 bases, with 15 bases lying between them. The length of the CDR3 is 14 residues. The CDR3 DNA follows: TGTGCCAGCAGTGCCGCGAGGGCGGGCTCACCCCTCCACTTT. Translating gives CASSAARAGSPLHF.

This clonotype has just one count. This chain uses TRBV7-2 with TRBJ1-5; D gene unclear. The germline V gene has CDR1 SGHTA and CDR2 FQGNSA. Trimming removed 1 base at V and 0 bases at J, with 7 bases between. The CDR3 spans 15 residues. CDR3 nucleotides: TGTGCCAGCAGCTTAGTACAAAATAGCAATCAGCCCCAGCATTTT. It encodes CASSLVQNSNQPQHF.